Listed below are T cell receptor beta chains from one sample, sequenced in a study of CD8+CD57+ T cells in acquired aplastic anemia. In TCRdb, the reads were re-called with MiXCR into one record per CDR3 protein. The sample lists 200,000 to 250,000 distinct CDR3 sequences, less than 75% occurring once. The sample taken for sequencing was sorted CD4+, CD8+, or CD8+CD57+ T cells (not recorded which) from PBMCs. The receptors come from a human donor with aplastic anemia. Each CDR3 is given with its conserved first and last residue. The D gene is left open where the match is weak. Clone size appears in some rows only: once, few, many, or a class for an expanded clone.

j_call,d_call,v_call,clone_size,cdr3_length,cdr3_nt,cdr3_aa
TRBJ2-7,TRBD1,TRBV20-1,-,15,TGCAGTGCTAGGGACTTAGGGACAGGGGGTCGCGAGCAGTACTTC,CSARDLGTGGREQYF
TRBJ1-5,-,TRBV6-6,-,13,TGTGCCAGCAACCGGGCCAACAATCAGCCCCAGCATTTT,CASNRANNQPQHF
TRBJ1-1,TRBD1,TRBV7-8,-,15,TGTGCCAGCAGCCCGCAACAGGGGATGAACACTGAAGCTTTCTTT,CASSPQQGMNTEAFF
TRBJ1-1,TRBD1,TRBV15,-,15,TGTGCCACCAGCCCCCCCGGGACAGCGAACACTGAAGCTTTCTTT,CATSPPGTANTEAFF
TRBJ2-7,-,TRBV27,few,16,TGTGCCAGCAGCCCGGCCCCTACAGGGCCCGCCTACGAGCAGTACTTC,CASSPAPTGPAYEQYF
TRBJ2-7,TRBD1,TRBV5-1,-,16,TGCGCCAGCAGCGGCAGGACAGGGATTAGAGGCTACGAGCAGTACTTC,CASSGRTGIRGYEQYF
TRBJ2-5,-,TRBV29-1,-,12,TGCAGCGTTCGAAGGGACCAAGAGACCCAGTACTTC,CSVRRDQETQYF
TRBJ2-5,TRBD1,TRBV7-8,-,14,TGTGCCAGCAGTGAGGGGACAGTTGCGGAGACCCAGTACTTC,CASSEGTVAETQYF
TRBJ2-7,-,TRBV7-6,-,11,TGTGCCAGCGGCTCCTCCTACGAGCAGTACTTC,CASGSSYEQYF
TRBJ2-1,TRBD2,TRBV7-9,-,14,TGTGCCAGCAGCTTCCAGACTAGCGGGCCGGAGCAGTTCTTC,CASSFQTSGPEQFF
TRBJ2-3,-,TRBV7-9,-,14,TGTGCCAGCAGCTTGGGACTGAGCACAGATACGCAGTATTTT,CASSLGLSTDTQYF
TRBJ1-6,TRBD1,TRBV11-2,-,14,TGTGCCAGCAGTCGGACAGGGTATTATTCACCCCTCCACTTT,CASSRTGYYSPLHF
TRBJ2-3,-,TRBV10-3,-,11,TGTGCCATCACGAGCACAGATACGCAGTATTTT,CAITSTDTQYF
TRBJ1-1,-,TRBV2,-,12,TGTGCCAGCAGTGTGTGGGCAGCTGAAGCTTTCTTT,CASSVWAAEAFF
TRBJ2-7,-,TRBV2,-,14,TGTGCCAGCAGCCTGGGACTTTTCTCCTACGAGCAGTACTTC,CASSLGLFSYEQYF
TRBJ1-3,TRBD1,TRBV7-9,-,18,TGTGCCAGTTCCCACCAACAGGGGATCTCTCCCTCTGGAAACACCATATATTTT,CASSHQQGISPSGNTIYF
TRBJ1-1,-,TRBV20-1,-,11,TGCAGTGCTATAATGAACACTGAAGCTTTCTTT,CSAIMNTEAFF
TRBJ1-1,-,TRBV15,many,13,TGTGCCACCAGCAGAGATCATAACACTGAAGCTTTCTTT,CATSRDHNTEAFF
TRBJ1-2,-,TRBV15,few,13,TGTGCCACCAGCAGAACAGTGAACTATGGCTACACCTTC,CATSRTVNYGYTF
TRBJ2-5,TRBD1,TRBV19,many,13,TGTGCCAGTAGTGCCCCAGGGGGAGAGACCCAGTACTTC,CASSAPGGETQYF
TRBJ1-1,TRBD1,TRBV11-3,-,14,TGTGCCAGCACCCTGGACAGGGCTAACACTGAAGCTTTCTTT,CASTLDRANTEAFF
TRBJ2-7,TRBD2,TRBV25-1,few,15,TGTGCCAGCAGTGCCGACCTAGCGGGCCTGGACGAGCAGTACTTC,CASSADLAGLDEQYF
TRBJ1-2,-,TRBV10-3,-,12,TGTGCCATCAGTGACAGGGATTATGGCTACACCTTC,CAISDRDYGYTF
TRBJ2-3,-,TRBV24-1,once,14,TGTGCCACCAGTGAAACAGGGTCGCAAGATACGCAGTATTTT,CATSETGSQDTQYF
TRBJ1-1,-,TRBV2,-,15,TGTGCCAGCAGTGCGGCGGCAGGCGGGAACACTGAAGCTTTCTTT,CASSAAAGGNTEAFF
TRBJ1-5,-,TRBV19,-,15,TGTGCCAGTGACGGTCCGTGGGGAAGCAATCAGCCCCAGCATTTT,CASDGPWGSNQPQHF
TRBJ1-6,TRBD1,TRBV20-1,few,15,TGCAGTGCTACCGTCACCCGGGACAGTAATTCACCCCTCCACTTT,CSATVTRDSNSPLHF
TRBJ2-1,-,TRBV19,many,15,TGTGCCAGTAGCGCAGGACAGACAACCTACAATGAGCAGTTCTTC,CASSAGQTTYNEQFF
TRBJ2-6,-,TRBV15,-,15,TGTGCCACCAGCAGAGATCCCTCTGGGGCCAACGTCCTGACTTTC,CATSRDPSGANVLTF
TRBJ1-6,-,TRBV9,-,14,TGTGCCAGCAGCGACCGGAACTCAAATTCACCCCTCCACTTT,CASSDRNSNSPLHF
TRBJ2-7,-,TRBV7-2,-,14,TGTGCCAGCAGCTTGGGAGCGCCTTCCTACGAGCAGTACTTC,CASSLGAPSYEQYF
TRBJ2-7,TRBD2,TRBV2,few,15,TGTGCCAGCAGTGAAGGGACTAGCGGGTCCTACGAGCAGTACTTC,CASSEGTSGSYEQYF
TRBJ2-1,-,TRBV29-1,-,14,TGCAGCGTTGAAATGTCTAGCGTTCTTATTGAGCAGTTCTTC,CSVEMSSVLIEQFF
TRBJ2-7,-,TRBV7-9,-,15,TGTGCCAGCAGTCAAGACAGAATGACACACTACGAGCAGTACTTC,CASSQDRMTHYEQYF
TRBJ2-7,-,TRBV20-1,once,16,TGCAGTGCTAGAGGGTCCCTACGGCCATCAAACTACGAGCAGTACTTC,CSARGSLRPSNYEQYF
TRBJ2-1,-,TRBV20-1,-,12,TGCAGTGCTAGAGACTTGACGGCAGAGCAGTTCTTC,CSARDLTAEQFF
TRBJ2-1,-,TRBV19,-,17,TGTGCCAGTAGTATAGCCGGACCGTTAATCTCCTACAATGAGCAGTTCTTC,CASSIAGPLISYNEQFF
TRBJ2-1,-,TRBV5-1,-,14,TGCGCCAGCAAGGGGCATCTGAGCGGAGGTGAGCAGTTCTTC,CASKGHLSGGEQFF
TRBJ1-4,TRBD1,TRBV20-1,-,15,TGCAGTGCTAGAGATCGTACAGGGGCGGGGGAAAAACTGTTTTTT,CSARDRTGAGEKLFF
TRBJ2-1,TRBD2,TRBV7-9,once,15,TGTGCCAGCTGCTGGGGAGCGGGAGGGTACAATGAGCAGTTCTTC,CASCWGAGGYNEQFF
TRBJ2-5,TRBD1,TRBV19,-,15,TGTGCCAGTAGTCTCGACGGCAGGGGGCGAGAGACCCAGTACTTC,CASSLDGRGRETQYF
TRBJ2-3,TRBD2,TRBV20-1,-,15,TGCAGTGCTACACGGCCGGGACTAGACTCAGATACGCAGTATTTT,CSATRPGLDSDTQYF
TRBJ2-7,TRBD1,TRBV29-1,-,13,TGCAGCGTTAGCACAGGGGGCGAACGAGGGCAGTACTTC,CSVSTGGERGQYF
TRBJ2-2,-,TRBV19,-,13,TGTGCCAGTAGTATTTTAAGGACCGGGGAGCTGTTTTTT,CASSILRTGELFF
TRBJ1-3,-,TRBV6-1,-,16,TGTGCCAGCAGTCAAGGGACGGGAAACTCTGGAAACACCATATATTTT,CASSQGTGNSGNTIYF
TRBJ1-1,-,TRBV19,-,14,TGTGCCAGTATACGGAATGCTTTGAACACTGAAGCTTTCTTT,CASIRNALNTEAFF
TRBJ2-3,-,TRBV12-3/TRBV12-4,-,16,TGTGCCAGCAGCGTCGAAGGGGGAGGCTCCACAGATACGCAGTATTTT,CASSVEGGGSTDTQYF
TRBJ2-3,TRBD2,TRBV6-2/TRBV6-3,many,15,TGTGCCAGCAGTACAGGCGGGGGGGCCACAGATACGCAGTATTTT,CASSTGGGATDTQYF
TRBJ2-7,TRBD2,TRBV24-1,-,13,TGTGCCAGAGGACTAGCGGGAGCCTACGAGCAGTACTTC,CARGLAGAYEQYF
TRBJ1-1,-,TRBV7-9,-,15,TGTGCCAGCAGCCAGACGGGGGGAGTGGGCACTGAAGCTTTCTTT,CASSQTGGVGTEAFF
TRBJ2-7,TRBD1,TRBV9,many,15,TGTGCCAGCAGCGAGGGGGGACAGGCCTTTCACGAGCAGTACTTC,CASSEGGQAFHEQYF
TRBJ2-3,TRBD2,TRBV9,-,19,TGTGCCAGCAGCGTAGTTAAGTTCCCCGGGGGGGCGAGCACAGATACGCAGTATTTT,CASSVVKFPGGASTDTQYF
TRBJ2-7,-,TRBV13,many,12,TGTGCCAGCAGCTCCCACAGCTACGAGCAGTACTTC,CASSSHSYEQYF
TRBJ1-6,TRBD1,TRBV7-9,few,18,TGTGCCAGCAGCTTAGTCGCCAAGACAGGGGGCTTGGATTCACCCCTCCACTTT,CASSLVAKTGGLDSPLHF